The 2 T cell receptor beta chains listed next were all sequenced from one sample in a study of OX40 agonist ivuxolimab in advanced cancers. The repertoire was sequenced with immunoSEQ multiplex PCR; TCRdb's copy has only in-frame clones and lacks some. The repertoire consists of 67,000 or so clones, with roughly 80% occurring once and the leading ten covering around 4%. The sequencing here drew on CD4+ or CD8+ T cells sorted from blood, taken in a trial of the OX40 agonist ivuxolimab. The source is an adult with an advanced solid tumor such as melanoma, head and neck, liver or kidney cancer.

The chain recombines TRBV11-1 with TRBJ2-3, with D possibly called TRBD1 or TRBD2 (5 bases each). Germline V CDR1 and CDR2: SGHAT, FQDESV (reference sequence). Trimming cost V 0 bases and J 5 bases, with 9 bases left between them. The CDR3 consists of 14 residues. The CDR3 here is CASSLALGGDTQYF. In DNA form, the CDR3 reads TGTGCCAGCAGCTTAGCGCTTGGGGGAGATACGCAGTATTTT.

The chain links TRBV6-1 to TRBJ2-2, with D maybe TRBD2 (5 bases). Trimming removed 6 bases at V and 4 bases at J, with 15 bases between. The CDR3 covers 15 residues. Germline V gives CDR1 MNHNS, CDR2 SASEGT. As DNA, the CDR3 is TGTGCCAGCAGCTTGACCCTTGCGGGCACCGGGGAGCTGTTTTTT. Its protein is CASSLTLAGTGELFF.